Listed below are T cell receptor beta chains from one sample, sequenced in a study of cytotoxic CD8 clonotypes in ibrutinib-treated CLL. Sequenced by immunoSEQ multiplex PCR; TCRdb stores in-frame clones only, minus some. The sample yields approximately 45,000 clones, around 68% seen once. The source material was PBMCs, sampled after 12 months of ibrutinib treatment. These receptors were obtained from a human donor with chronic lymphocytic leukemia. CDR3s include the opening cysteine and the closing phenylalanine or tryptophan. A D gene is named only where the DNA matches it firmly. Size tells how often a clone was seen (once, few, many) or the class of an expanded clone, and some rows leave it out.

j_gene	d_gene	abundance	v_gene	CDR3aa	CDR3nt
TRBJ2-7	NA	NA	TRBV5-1	CASSRPQSGYEQYF	TGCGCCAGCAGCCGACCTCAGTCGGGGTACGAGCAGTACTTC
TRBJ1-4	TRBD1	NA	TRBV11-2	CASSLFRDSLDTNEKLFF	TGTGCCAGCAGCTTATTTAGGGACAGTCTTGACACTAATGAAAAACTGTTTTTT
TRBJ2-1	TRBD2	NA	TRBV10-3	CAISERLAGDNEQFF	TGTGCCATCAGTGAGCGACTAGCGGGGGACAATGAGCAGTTCTTC
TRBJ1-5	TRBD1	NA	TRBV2	CASTPGTGKQPQHF	TGTGCCAGCACCCCCGGGACAGGTAAACAGCCCCAGCATTTT
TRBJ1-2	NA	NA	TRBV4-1	CASSQEEGYNYGYTF	TGCGCCAGCAGCCAAGAGGAGGGATATAACTATGGCTACACCTTC
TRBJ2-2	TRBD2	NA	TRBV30	CAWSVLTLLAGEDTGELFF	TGTGCCTGGAGTGTCCTAACCCTACTAGCGGGAGAAGACACCGGGGAGCTGTTTTTT
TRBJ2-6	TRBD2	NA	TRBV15	CATSRVPLGLAGGPGANVLTF	TGTGCCACCAGCAGAGTACCCTTGGGACTAGCGGGGGGGCCCGGGGCCAACGTCCTGACTTTC
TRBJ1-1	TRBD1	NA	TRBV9	CASSGDREVDTEAFF	TGTGCCAGCAGCGGGGACAGGGAGGTTGACACTGAAGCTTTCTTT
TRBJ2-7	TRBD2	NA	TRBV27	CASAGGSSYEQYF	TGTGCCAGTGCGGGGGGCAGCTCCTACGAGCAGTACTTC
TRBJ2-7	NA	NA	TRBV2	CASSGPGTYEQYF	TGTGCCAGCAGTGGCCCGGGAACCTACGAGCAGTACTTC
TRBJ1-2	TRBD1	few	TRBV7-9	CASSTGQATNYGYTF	TGTGCCAGCAGCACCGGACAGGCTACTAACTATGGCTACACCTTC
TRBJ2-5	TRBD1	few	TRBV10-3	CAISRDRVEETQYF	TGTGCCATATCGCGGGACAGGGTGGAAGAGACCCAGTACTTC